This T cell receptor (beta chain) appears in the sequencing data of a study of blood T cell repertoires in COVID-19. Turning to the study itself: There were acute and convalescent COVID-19 samples, and they came from the United States, Italy and Spain.

Produced via immunoSEQ multiplex PCR; TCRdb's table is partial and in-frame only. The repertoire holds roughly 35,000 clones, with approximately 80% as singletons. Looked up from germline, CDR1 is SGHTA and CDR2 is FQGNSA. V shed 5 bases and J 10 bases; nucleotides not matched to a gene: 9. The CDR3 is made up of 15 amino acids. This TCR was sampled from a man between 70 and 80 years old with acute or convalescent COVID-19. Sequencing was carried out using peripheral blood. This chain joins TRBV7-2 and TRBJ1-6, with 9 bases that match TRBD1. The CDR3 loop reads CASSPKTGGGSPLHF. CDR3 DNA: TGTGCCAGCAGCCCAAAGACAGGGGGAGGGTCACCCCTCCACTTT.